What follows are 2 T cell receptor beta chains derived from one specimen sequenced in a study of cytotoxic CD8 clonotypes in ibrutinib-treated CLL. Measured with immunoSEQ multiplex PCR; TCRdb has only the in-frame clones, and not every one. The table shows about 13,000 clones, with about two thirds occurring only once. The sample was PBMCs, taken before ibrutinib treatment. These receptors were taken from a human donor with chronic lymphocytic leukemia.

The chain combines TRBV18 with TRBJ1-1; a weak D match, TRBD1 (6 bases). CDR3 length: 14 amino acids. Trimming left V 3 bases short and J 4 bases short, with 12 bases between. Germline CDR1 and CDR2: KGHSH and LQKENI. Written as DNA, the CDR3 is TGTGCCAGCTCACCTGGAGGGGGGGGCACTGAAGCTTTCTTT. This encodes CASSPGGGGTEAFF.

V and J are TRBV9 and TRBJ1-4; D gene uncertain. Germline V gives CDR1 SGDLS, CDR2 YYNGEE. This CDR3 comprises 14 residues. Trimming shortened V by 0 bases and J by 4 bases, and 7 bases separated the two germline ends. The CDR3 sequence is CASSVGGSNEKLFF. The CDR3 DNA sequence: TGTGCCAGCAGCGTAGGAGGGAGTAATGAAAAACTGTTTTTT.